This T cell receptor (beta chain) appears in the sequencing data of a study of blood T cells in healthy people across ages (dated by TCRdb to the mid-2010s). Regarding the complete study: Template switching captured roughly one uniquely barcoded TCR beta cDNA molecule per two T cells in model experiments. Using deep sequencing normalized with unique cDNA molecular identifiers, the study measured how TCR beta repertoire diversity changes with age. The donors were divided into four age groups: young (average around 16 years), middle-aged (over 35), aged (approximately 64) and long-lived (about 84). The study analyzed two additional independent replicas of 1 million unique cDNA reads from the same blood draw for two donors, one aged 18 to 30 and one aged 80 or older. Overall results and qualifications from the work: As age increased, observed TCR beta diversity per million T cells dropped in a roughly linear way, and a significant reduction was already evident by age about 36. Estimates of total diversity based on one million sequenced T cells were regarded as lower bounds and as underestimates. Donor CMV infection status was unknown, potentially confounding age-related changes in expanded clonotypes. Compared with the aged group, the long-lived group had more naive CD4+ T cells, fewer expanded clones and increased TCR diversity, a pattern suggesting age selection. There was a strong correlation between observed TCR beta diversity and the percentage of naive T cells measured by flow cytometry. Conclusive comparison of naive and antigen-experienced compartments was prevented by the profiling of bulk unsorted PBMCs.

The germline V gene supplies CDR1 ENHRY and CDR2 SYGVKD. The CDR3, cysteine through phenylalanine, is 17 amino acids long. Of the read, only the CDR3 DNA is kept; its 51 bases are in frame from base 1. The roughly 39 donors, aged about 6 to 95 years, were systemically healthy Caucasian individuals from Russia. Each donor gave 8.5 to 10 milliliters of peripheral blood, collected into EDTA-treated Vacutainer tubes. Ficoll-Paque density-gradient centrifugation was used to isolate PBMCs, with at least 6.5 million per sample. Trizol reagent was used to extract total RNA from the PBMCs, yielding at least 5 micrograms per sample. For every donor, an aliquot of PBMCs went through flow cytometry to measure the percentages of naive CD45RAhigh/CD27high T cells. Note on this clonotype: Its specific antigen is unknown. The junction departs from germline at one end; a sequencing error may be responsible.

Library creation used 5' RACE. Data came from an Illumina HiSeq 2500. A second PCR of 7 to 11 cycles was performed with a sample-barcoded 5' primer and a J-beta primer mix. A template-switch 5' adaptor carrying 12 random nucleotides introduced a unique molecular identifier onto each TCR beta cDNA molecule. At least 3 million CDR3-containing paired-end reads were obtained from each sample. First-strand cDNA synthesis was performed from all RNA using the Mint cDNA synthesis kit, with priming by a TRBC-specific oligonucleotide. All cDNA was treated with uracil-DNA glycosylase and then went through a first 18-cycle PCR with the universal primers M1SS and BC2_uni_R. Under the source paper's analysis protocol: Normalization of each sample was performed by random selection of 1 million high-quality reads, each carrying a distinct molecular identifier. Instead of being binned into consensus sequences, reads with shared molecular identifiers were discarded. MiTCR, set to a Q25 quality threshold and the strictest error-elimination algorithm, was used for CDR3 identification, clonotype clustering and error correction. A nonparametric unseen species model with Euler transformation was used to estimate lower-bound total TCR beta diversity. TCRdb itself trimmed the public reads at Q25 with fastp, ran MiXCR and retained productive beta chains. Rows with one shared CDR3 protein collapse into an entry with the most common genes and DNA. In this record, the V and J calls reflect TCRdb's handling and not the investigators' own analysis. Recorded for this sample are around 1,000,000 distinct CDR3 sequences; 20% to 25% of them occurred a single time. The ten largest account for approximately 0.75% of the sample.

These records were also assigned to another study, of T cells of mothers and their children. Reported in the second study: Donors were nine systemically healthy Caucasian individuals: three mothers and their six children. cDNA synthesis used all of the extracted RNA, with 1.5 ug of RNA in each 15 ul reaction. In the second PCR, the M1S primer added sample barcodes and 2-4 random nucleotides. Over 8 million TCR beta CDR3 reads came from each mother, compared with millions of reads from each child. In both related and unrelated pairs, thymic selection shapes the output of TCR recombination in a similar way, with inherited differences having only a minor effect. Related mother-child pairs always showed normalized repertoire overlap that was slightly higher than in unrelated mother-child pairs, though the difference was never significant. Persistent microchimeric T cell clones were not detected, at a sensitivity of about 100 clones per million clonotypes. In the study, deep NGS was used to compare the TCR beta repertoires of mothers and children, and features distinguishing related mother-child pairs from unrelated individuals were sought. Mothers averaged about 40 +/- 4 years of age and children averaged about 12 +/- 4 years. After adapter ligation with NEBNext reagents, the libraries were sequenced on Illumina HiSeq 2000 with 100+100 nt paired-end reads. To prevent cross-contamination, the mother and child libraries were prepared a month apart and were sequenced in separate runs. Each donor had between 500,000 and 2,000,000 distinct TCR beta clonotypes identified. Naive TCR beta clonotypes were estimated from low-frequency clonotypes matched to each donor's FACS-determined naive share, without sorting.

This TCR derives from a girl aged 2 to 10 in good health. Sequencing used blood. The sequence joins TRBV10-3 to TRBJ2-2, with a weak D call of TRBD1 (5 bases match). The CDR3 reads as follows: CAISESTVLTNTGELFF. The DNA is TGTGCCATCAGCGAGTCGACAGTCCTGACCAACACCGGGGAGCTGTTTTTT.